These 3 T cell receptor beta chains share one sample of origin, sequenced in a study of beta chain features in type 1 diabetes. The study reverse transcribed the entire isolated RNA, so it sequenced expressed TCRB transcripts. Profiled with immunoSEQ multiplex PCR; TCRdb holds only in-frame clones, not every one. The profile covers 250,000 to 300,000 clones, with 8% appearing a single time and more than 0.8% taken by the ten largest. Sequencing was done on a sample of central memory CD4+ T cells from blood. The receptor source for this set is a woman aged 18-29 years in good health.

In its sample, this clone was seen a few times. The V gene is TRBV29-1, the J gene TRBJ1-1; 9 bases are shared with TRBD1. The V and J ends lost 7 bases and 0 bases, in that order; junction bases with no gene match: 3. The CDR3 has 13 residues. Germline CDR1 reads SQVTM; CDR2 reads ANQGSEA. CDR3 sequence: CSADRGLNTEAFF. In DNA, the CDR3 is TGCAGCGCGGACAGGGGATTGAACACTGAAGCTTTCTTT.

The DNA of the CDR3 is TGCAGCGTTAAGGGAGTCGGAGGGGGGCGGAGCACAGATACGCAGTATTTT. This gives the protein CSVKGVGGGRSTDTQYF. The chain links TRBV29-1 to TRBJ2-3; perhaps D is TRBD1 or TRBD2 (6 bases each). Per the germline V gene, CDR1 is SQVTM and CDR2 is ANQGSEA. There are 17 residues in the CDR3. Trimming shortened V by 5 bases and J by 0 bases, and 21 bases separated the two germline ends.

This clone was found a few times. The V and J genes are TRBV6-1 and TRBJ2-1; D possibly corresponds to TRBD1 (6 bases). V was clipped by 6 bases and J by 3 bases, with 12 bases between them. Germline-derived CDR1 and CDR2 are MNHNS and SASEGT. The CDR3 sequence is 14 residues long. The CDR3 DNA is TGTGCCAGCAGCCGACAGGCCGACTACAATGAGCAGTTCTTC. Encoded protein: CASSRQADYNEQFF.